This T cell receptor (beta chain) was recovered during a study of CD8 T cells in Susac syndrome. From blood CD8+ and CD4+ T cells, the TCR beta chain was sequenced. TEMRA cells were FACS-enriched, with CD8+ and CD4+ T cells isolated negatively. Germline-derived CDR1 and CDR2 are MGHRA and YSYEKL. This CDR3 region has 16 residues. The V end lost 1 base, the J end lost 2 bases, and 15 bases lay between the germline ends. The RNA input was roughly 0.45 to 1 ug, and it was reverse transcribed with random hexamers. TCR beta CDR3 was amplified by immunoSEQ covering 54 Vbeta and 13 Jbeta. TCRdb independently ran MiXCR on the immunoSEQ multiplex PCR reads; one entry per CDR3 protein. The data hold approximately 140,000 distinct CDR3 sequences, with 90% to 95% observed a single time.

Sequenced: CD8+ T cells from PBMCs. The V gene is TRBV4-1, the J gene TRBJ2-7, with D tentatively TRBD2 (5 bases). The sequence was obtained from a human donor in good health. CDR3 sequence reads: CASSQVQVTKTYEQYF. CDR3 sequence (DNA): TGCGCCAGCAGCCAAGTTCAAGTGACTAAAACCTACGAGCAGTACTTC.